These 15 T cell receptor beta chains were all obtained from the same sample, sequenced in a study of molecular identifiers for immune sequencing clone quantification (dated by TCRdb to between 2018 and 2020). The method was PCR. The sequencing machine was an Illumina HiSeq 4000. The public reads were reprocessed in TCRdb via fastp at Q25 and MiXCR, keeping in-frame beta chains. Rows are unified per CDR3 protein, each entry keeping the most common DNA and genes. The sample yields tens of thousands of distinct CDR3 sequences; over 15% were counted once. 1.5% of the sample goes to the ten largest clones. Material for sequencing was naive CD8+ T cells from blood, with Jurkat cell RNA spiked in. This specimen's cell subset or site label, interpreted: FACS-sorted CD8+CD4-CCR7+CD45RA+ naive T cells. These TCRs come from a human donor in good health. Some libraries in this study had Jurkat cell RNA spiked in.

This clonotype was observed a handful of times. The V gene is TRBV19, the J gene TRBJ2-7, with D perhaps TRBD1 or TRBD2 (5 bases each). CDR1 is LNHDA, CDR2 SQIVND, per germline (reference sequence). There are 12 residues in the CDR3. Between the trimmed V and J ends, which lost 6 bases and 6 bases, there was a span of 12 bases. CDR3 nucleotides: TGTGCCAGTAGCAACCCCGGGGCCGAGCAGTACTTC. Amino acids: CASSNPGAEQYF.

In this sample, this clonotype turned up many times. CDR3 nucleotide sequence: TGTGCCAGCAGCTTAGATCATTTTGTCGGAGGGCCGGCCGGGGAGCTGTTTTTT. It specifies CASSLDHFVGGPAGELFF. V and J are TRBV11-2 and TRBJ2-2; weak D call: TRBD2 (6 bases). Germline assignment: CDR1 SGHAT and CDR2 FQNNGV. V lost 0 bases to trimming and J lost 6 bases, with 20 bases between them. The CDR3 has 18 amino acids.

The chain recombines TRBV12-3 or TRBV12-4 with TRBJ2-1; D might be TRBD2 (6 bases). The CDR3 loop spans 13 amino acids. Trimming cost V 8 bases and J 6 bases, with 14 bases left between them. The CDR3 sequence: CASSLGSGNEQFF. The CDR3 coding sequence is TGTGCCAGCTCACTCGGTAGCGGCAATGAGCAGTTCTTC.

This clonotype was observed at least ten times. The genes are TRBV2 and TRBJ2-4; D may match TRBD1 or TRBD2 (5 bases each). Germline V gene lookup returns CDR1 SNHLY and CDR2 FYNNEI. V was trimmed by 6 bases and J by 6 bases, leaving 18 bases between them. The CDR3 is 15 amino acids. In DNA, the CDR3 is TGTGCCAGCAGCATACGAGAGGGACGGATAAACATTCAGTACTTC. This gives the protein CASSIREGRINIQYF.

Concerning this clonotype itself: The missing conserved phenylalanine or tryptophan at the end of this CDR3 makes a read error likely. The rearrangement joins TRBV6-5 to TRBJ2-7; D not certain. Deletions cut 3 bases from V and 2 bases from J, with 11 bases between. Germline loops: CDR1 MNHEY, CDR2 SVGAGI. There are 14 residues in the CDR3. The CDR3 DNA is TGTGCCAGCAGTTATGGGGAAGAGACCTACGAGCAGTACTGC. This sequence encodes CASSYGEETYEQYC.

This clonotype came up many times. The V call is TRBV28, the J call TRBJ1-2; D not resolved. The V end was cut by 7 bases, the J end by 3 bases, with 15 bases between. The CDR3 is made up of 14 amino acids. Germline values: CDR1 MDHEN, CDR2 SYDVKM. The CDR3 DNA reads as TGTGCCAGCACCCTTCGGTCCAGAGACTATGGCTACACCTTC. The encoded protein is CASTLRSRDYGYTF.

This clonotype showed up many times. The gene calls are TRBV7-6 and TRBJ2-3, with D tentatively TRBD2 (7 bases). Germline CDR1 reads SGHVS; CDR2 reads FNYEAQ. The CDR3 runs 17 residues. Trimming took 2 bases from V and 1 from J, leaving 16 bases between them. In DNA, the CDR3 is TGTGCCAGCAGCTTAAACGGCGGGGGCCTGGGCACAGATACGCAGTATTTT. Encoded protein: CASSLNGGGLGTDTQYF.

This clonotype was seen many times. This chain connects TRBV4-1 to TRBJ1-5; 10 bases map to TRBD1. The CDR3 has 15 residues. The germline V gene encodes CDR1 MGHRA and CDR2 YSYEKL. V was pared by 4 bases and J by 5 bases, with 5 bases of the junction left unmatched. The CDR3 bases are TGCGCCAGCAGCCCCACCGGGACAGGGGATCAGCCCCAGCATTTT. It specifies CASSPTGTGDQPQHF.

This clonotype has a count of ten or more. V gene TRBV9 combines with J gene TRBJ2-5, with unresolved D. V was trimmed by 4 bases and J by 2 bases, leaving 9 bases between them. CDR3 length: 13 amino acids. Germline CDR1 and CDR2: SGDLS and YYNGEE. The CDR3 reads CASSITNQETQYF. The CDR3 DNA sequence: TGTGCCAGCAGCATCACGAATCAAGAGACCCAGTACTTC.

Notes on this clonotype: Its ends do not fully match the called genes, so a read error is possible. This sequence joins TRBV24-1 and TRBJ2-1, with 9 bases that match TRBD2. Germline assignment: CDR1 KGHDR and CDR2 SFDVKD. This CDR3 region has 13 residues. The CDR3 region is CATSGRYYNEQFF. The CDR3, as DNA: TGCGCCACCAGCGGGAGGTACTACAATGAGCAGTTCTTC.

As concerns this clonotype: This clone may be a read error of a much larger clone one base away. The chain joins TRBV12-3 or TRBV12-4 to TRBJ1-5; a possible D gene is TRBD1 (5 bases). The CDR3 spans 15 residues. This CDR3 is CASSLTGTLHQPQRF. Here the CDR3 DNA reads TGTGCCAGCAGTTTAACCGGGACTCTCCATCAGCCCCAGCGTTTT.

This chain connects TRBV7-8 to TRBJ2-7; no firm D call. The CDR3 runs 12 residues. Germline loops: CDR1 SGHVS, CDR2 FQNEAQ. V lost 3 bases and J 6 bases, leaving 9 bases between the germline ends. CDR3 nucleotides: TGTGCCAGCAGCTTTTGGGAAGGCGAGCAGTACTTC. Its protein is CASSFWEGEQYF.

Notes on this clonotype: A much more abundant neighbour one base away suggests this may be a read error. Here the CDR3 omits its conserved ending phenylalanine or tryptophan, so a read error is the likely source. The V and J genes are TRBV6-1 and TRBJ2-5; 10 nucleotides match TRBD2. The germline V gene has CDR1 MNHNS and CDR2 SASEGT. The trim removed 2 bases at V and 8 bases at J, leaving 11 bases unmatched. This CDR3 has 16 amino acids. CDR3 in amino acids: CASSENWGLAQGTQYL. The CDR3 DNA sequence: TGTGCCAGCAGTGAAAATTGGGGACTAGCGCAGGGCACCCAGTACCTC.

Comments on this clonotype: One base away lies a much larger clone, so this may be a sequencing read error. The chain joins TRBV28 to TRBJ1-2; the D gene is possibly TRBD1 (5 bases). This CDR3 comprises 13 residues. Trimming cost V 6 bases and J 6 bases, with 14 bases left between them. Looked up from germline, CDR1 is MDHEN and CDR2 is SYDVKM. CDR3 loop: CASRTIAGNGYTF. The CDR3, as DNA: TGTGCCAGCAGGACTATAGCAGGGAATGGCTACACCTTC.

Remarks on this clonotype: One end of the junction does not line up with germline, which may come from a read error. In nucleotides, the CDR3 is TGTGCCAGCGGCCCGAATTGGGGAGCGGGAGGGTCGAGCTCCTACAATGAGCGGTTCTTC. This codes for CASGPNWGAGGSSSYNERFF. The genes are TRBV11-3 and TRBJ2-1; 10 bases line up with TRBD2. This CDR3 comprises 20 residues. Germline lookup yields CDR1 SGHNT and CDR2 YENEEA.